One T cell receptor beta chain is described in this entry. Participants were placed into cohorts based on the clinical history they reported. The sample belongs to a study of blood T cell repertoires in COVID-19. Turning to the study itself: Sites in the United States, Italy and Spain provided acute and convalescent COVID-19 samples.

Some clones are missing from TCRdb's copy, which holds only in-frame ones; the method was immunoSEQ multiplex PCR. The repertoire holds about 500,000 clones, about 90% seen once, with 0.7% in the top ten. J gave up 6 bases and V 3 bases, and 7 bases lay outside the gene matches. The CDR3 spans 15 residues. Germline assignment: CDR1 MNHEY and CDR2 SMNVEV (reference sequence). Sequencing was carried out using PBMCs or T cells enriched from blood (not recorded which). This rearrangement joins TRBV27 to TRBJ1-4; 7 bases agree with TRBD1. The source is a woman aged 18 to 35 who had recovered from COVID-19. CDR3 in DNA: TGTGCCAGCAGTTTTATTAGGGACAGAGATGAAAAACTGTTTTTT. Translating gives CASSFIRDRDEKLFF.